This T cell receptor (beta chain) comes out of a study of beta chain features in type 1 diabetes. Study-wide results and caveats: Researchers reported that naive, central memory and Treg TCRB repertoires appeared more similar in patients than in healthy donors. In every one of the four CD4+ subsets, TCRB CDR3s were moderately but significantly shorter in Type 1 diabetes patients.

Per the germline V gene, CDR1 is KGHSH and CDR2 is LQKENI. The CDR3 runs to 14 residues. The junction had 4 bases not matched to a gene; V was cut back by 2 bases and J by 5 bases. With regard to this clone: Its antigen is as yet unknown.

CD4+ cells of the naive, central memory, regulatory and stem cell-like memory types were sorted via CD45RO/CCR7/CD25/CD127/CD95/CD27. Purity of each sorted population was above 95%. Since all of the isolated RNA was reverse transcribed, expressed TCRB transcripts were what got sequenced. Read counts averaged roughly 3.7 million for samples of naive, central memory and regulatory T cells. Using immunoSEQ multiplex PCR, the repertoire was profiled, and TCRdb retains in-frame clones only, with some absent. The table has some 350,000 clones, about 13% seen once. This chain connects TRBV18 to TRBJ1-1; 8 bases align to TRBD1. The material sequenced was naive CD4+ T cells from blood. The receptor was isolated from a woman in her late teens or twenties with type 1 diabetes. The DNA of the CDR3 is TGTGCCAGCTCACCATTGGACAGGGTTACTGAAGCTTTCTTT. Protein sequence: CASSPLDRVTEAFF.